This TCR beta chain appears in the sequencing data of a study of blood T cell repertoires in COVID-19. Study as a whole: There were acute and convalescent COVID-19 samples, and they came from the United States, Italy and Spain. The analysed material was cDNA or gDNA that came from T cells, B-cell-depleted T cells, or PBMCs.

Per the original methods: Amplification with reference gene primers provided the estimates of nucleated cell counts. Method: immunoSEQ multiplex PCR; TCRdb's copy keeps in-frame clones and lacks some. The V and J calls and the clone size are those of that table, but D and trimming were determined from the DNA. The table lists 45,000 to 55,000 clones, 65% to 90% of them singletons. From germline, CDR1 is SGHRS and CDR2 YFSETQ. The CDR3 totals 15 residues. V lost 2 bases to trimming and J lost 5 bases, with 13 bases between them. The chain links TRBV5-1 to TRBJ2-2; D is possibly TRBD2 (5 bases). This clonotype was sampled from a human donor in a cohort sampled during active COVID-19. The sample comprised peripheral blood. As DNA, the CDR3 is TGCGCCAGCAGCTTACGGCTAGCTTCAACCGGGGAGCTGTTTTTT. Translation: CASSLRLASTGELFF.